Listed here are 13 T cell receptor gamma chains from one sample, sequenced in a study of γδ T cells in repeated Plasmodium falciparum infection (dated by TCRdb to the early 2020s). The method was multiplex PCR. Sequencing instrument: Illumina MiSeq. TCRdb processed the public reads again with the CATT caller, after which rows with matching DNA were combined. The sample has 25,000 to 35,000 gamma-chain clones on record, around 1.4% of them singletons. Around 19% of the sample belongs to the ten largest clones. Vgamma9/Vdelta2+ and Vdelta2-negative gammadelta T cell populations were flow-sorted from peripheral blood mononuclear cells for bulk TCR repertoire analysis. Sequenced: gamma-delta T cells from blood. All receptors come from a pool of human donors (malaria-infected and uninfected, not separated).

This clone was observed many times. TCRdb has a much larger clone's protein, which differs at residue 3 from the translation of this DNA, likely because of a read error; what is shown is the protein translated from the DNA. The chain joins TRGV2 to TRGJP2. The germline V gene encodes CDR1 EGSNGY and CDR2 YDSYNSKV. The CDR3 runs to 13 residues. CDR3 DNA: TGTGCCATCTGGGACGGCCCCGATTGGATCAAGACGTTT. It encodes CAIWDGPDWIKTF.

This clone was found many times. The protein given by TCRdb reflects a much larger clone and differs at residue 11 from this DNA's translation, likely from a read error; the protein shown is the DNA's translation. V usage is TRGV9 and J usage is TRGJP. The J gene, missing from TCRdb, was assigned here through DNA to germline matching. CDR3 length: 15 residues. The germline V gene encodes CDR1 GITISATS and CDR2 ISYDGTV (reference sequence). The CDR3 sequence is CALWTEELGKRIKVF. CDR3 DNA sequence: TGTGCCTTGTGGACAGAAGAGTTGGGCAAAAGAATCAAGGTATTT.

This clone was found many times. The protein TCRdb lists belongs to a much larger clone and differs from this DNA's translation at residue 2, which points to a read error; the protein shown is made from the DNA. The J gene is TRGJ1 or TRGJ2, the V gene TRGV9. TCRdb carries no J gene annotation; the J gene was assigned here by matching the DNA with germline. This CDR3 has 13 residues. Germline lookup yields CDR1 GITISATS and CDR2 ISYDGTV (reference sequence). CDR3 residues: CTLWEPPYYKKLF. In nucleotides, the CDR3 is TGTACCTTGTGGGAGCCCCCTTATTATAAGAAACTCTTT.

A few counts support this clone. TCRdb's listed protein matches a much larger clone and diverges from this DNA's translation at residue 5, likely through a read error; the protein shown comes from the DNA. This chain joins TRGV9 and TRGJP. TCRdb records no J gene; here it was assigned by comparing the DNA to germline. Per germline, CDR1 GITISATS and CDR2 ISYDGTV (reference sequence). The CDR3 sequence is 20 residues long. This CDR3 is CALWVVRPLGRELGKKIKVF. CDR3 coding DNA: TGTGCCTTGTGGGTGGTGCGACCCCTTGGGCGAGAGTTGGGCAAAAAAATCAAGGTATTT.

This clone was observed at least ten times. J is TRGJP and V is TRGV9. No J gene is reported in TCRdb; it was inferred here by comparing the DNA with germline. CDR1 and CDR2 (germline): GITISATS, ISYDGTV (reference sequence). V lost 2 bases and J lost 4; bases outside the gene matches: 5. The CDR3 has 17 amino acids. The CDR3 protein is CALWEAGQELGKKIKVF. CDR3 in DNA: TGTGCCTTGTGGGAGGCTGGTCAAGAGTTGGGCAAAAAAATCAAGGTATTT.

This clone turned up a few times. TCRdb has a much larger clone's protein, which differs at residue 6 from the translation of this DNA, likely because of a read error; what is shown is the protein translated from the DNA. The rearrangement uses TRGV4 and TRGJ1 or TRGJ2. Since TCRdb gives no J gene, matching the DNA to germline was used here to assign it. The CDR3 is 13 residues long. Trimming removed 5 bases from V and 6 bases from J; junction bases left unmatched: 10. Germline CDR1 is EGSTGY and CDR2 is YDSYTSSV. The CDR3 is CATWAVKGYKKLF. The CDR3 DNA is TGTGCCACCTGGGCCGTTAAAGGTTATAAGAAACTCTTT.

This clone was seen only a few times. TCRdb's protein for this DNA is that of a much larger clone and differs from the translation at residue 13, likely a read error; the protein shown is the DNA translation. The rearrangement joins TRGV9 to TRGJP. TCRdb does not report a J gene; here it was assigned by matching the DNA to germline references. The V gene's germline CDR1 is GITISATS and CDR2 ISYDGTV (reference sequence). The CDR3 totals 18 residues. The CDR3 is CALWEGTKEGLGRKIKVF. CDR3 DNA: TGTGCCTTGTGGGAGGGTACGAAAGAGGGGTTGGGCAGAAAAATCAAGGTATTT.

In this sample, this clone turned up a few times. A read error likely explains why the TCRdb protein, taken from a much larger clone, differs from this DNA's translation at residue 3; the protein shown is translated from the DNA. The CDR3 loop reads CAAWDGYKKLF. The CDR3 DNA is TGTGCCGCCTGGGACGGATATAAGAAACTCTTT. This chain uses TRGV3 with TRGJ1 or TRGJ2. Germline lookup yields CDR1 VTNTFY and CDR2 YDVSTARD (reference sequence). The CDR3 runs 11 residues.

This clone is medium-sized by share. V gene TRGV8 combines with J gene TRGJ1 or TRGJ2. CDR3 length: 13 amino acids. V dropped 6 bases and J dropped 0; count of bases not matched to a gene: 5. Germline V lookup: CDR1 VENAVY, CDR2 YDSYNSRV. The CDR3 DNA follows: TGTGCCACCTGGCCCAAGAATTATTATAAGAAACTCTTT. Residues: CATWPKNYYKKLF.

Note on this clone: The protein that TCRdb holds for this DNA derives from a much larger clone and differs from the translated DNA at residue 4, which likely indicates a read error; the protein shown here is translated from the DNA. This chain connects TRGV9 to TRGJP. No J gene is reported in TCRdb; it was inferred here by comparing the DNA with germline. Germline CDR1 and CDR2: GITISATS and ISYDGTV (reference sequence). The length of the CDR3 is 19 residues. The CDR3 spells CALREVDWSQELGKKIKVF. The CDR3 nucleotides read TGTGCCTTGCGGGAGGTGGATTGGTCACAAGAGTTGGGCAAAAAAATCAAGGTATTT.

This clone was detected ten times or more. A far more abundant clone sits one base away, making this likely a read error. Other nucleotide sequences from this sample produce the same CDR3. The V gene is TRGV9, the J gene TRGJ1 or TRGJ2. The J gene, absent from TCRdb, was called here by matching the DNA to germline. This CDR3 spans 13 amino acids. The germline gives CDR1 GITISATS, CDR2 ISYDGTV (reference sequence). This chain's CDR3 is CALWEVYPIKKLF. As DNA, the CDR3 is TGTGCCCTGTGGGAGGTGTACCCGATTAAGAAACTCTTT.

The table lists this clone with many counts. The amino acid sequence in TCRdb belongs to a much larger clone and departs from this DNA's translation at residue 10, likely a sequencing read error; the sequence shown is translated from the DNA. V gene TRGV2 combines with J gene TRGJP2. Germline matching of the DNA provided the J gene here, since TCRdb leaves it blank. The CDR3 has 13 residues. Germline CDR1 EGSNGY, CDR2 YDSYNSKV. CDR3 protein: CATFRLSDWVKTF. The CDR3 nucleotides read TGTGCCACCTTTCGATTAAGTGATTGGGTCAAGACGTTT.

Ten or more counts support this clone. Translating this DNA gives a protein that differs at residue 9 from the TCRdb one, which belongs to a much larger clone; a read error is likely, and the protein shown is this translation. This rearrangement joins TRGV3 to TRGJ1 or TRGJ2. This CDR3 comprises 12 residues. The V gene's germline CDR1 is VTNTFY and CDR2 YDVSTARD (reference sequence). Trimming removed 2 bases from V and 12 bases from J; junction bases left unmatched: 10. The CDR3 reads CATWDTPLAKLF. The CDR3 coding sequence is TGTGCCACCTGGGACACCCCTTTAGCGAAACTCTTT.